The entry below gives a single TCR beta chain sequence along with its context. It has no known antigen specificity. Base qualities were left out, and no much larger clone turns up one base away. The CDR3 measures 17 amino acids from cysteine to phenylalanine. Left in the record is the CDR3 DNA by itself, 51 bases read in frame from the first base. The junction shows trimming of 4 bases on V and 7 bases on J, and the gene matches do not reach 13 bases of it. CDR1 and CDR2, looked up from the germline V gene, are ENHRY and SYGVKD. TCRbeta CDR3 regions were amplified from genomic DNA using the immunoSEQ Assay, a bias-controlled multiplex PCR. Per the source publication's procedure: Nucleated cell counts per sample were estimated from amplification of reference gene primers within the assay. Sequence reads were collapsed and filtered to measure the absolute abundance of every unique TCRbeta CDR3 rearrangement. Productive Simpson clonality was computed per sample as the square root of Simpson's diversity index over productive rearrangements. The clones in this table, taken by TCRdb from immuneACCESS, are in-frame only. Not every clone is retained; where verified, under half of the shortfall comes from an unresolved V gene, and the cause of the rest is unknown. V, J and clone size derive from that table, while D and trimming were established from the DNA sequence. A total of some 340,000 clones appear in this sample, around 83% of them only once. Jointly, the top ten make up 2.5% to 3.5% of the sample.

This sample is part of a study of blood T cell repertoires in COVID-19 (dated by TCRdb to 2018 to 2021). Study-wide context: Samples covering the acute and convalescent phases of COVID-19 were provided by collaborators in the United States, Italy and Spain. The material from the prospective study consisted of cDNA or gDNA derived from T cells, B-cell-depleted T cells, or PBMCs. The dataset comprised deeply sampled blood TCRbeta repertoires from subjects exposed to, actively infected with, or recovered from COVID-19. The repertoires were released in a freely available public database meant as a resource for research on the immune response to SARS-CoV-2. Where HLA class I and class II types were available, the types were taken from metadata supplied by the sample provider, not from assay-based typing. The sample metadata nearly always contained a de-identified subject ID, COVID-19 status, age in years and sex. The samples were drawn from the first 160 participants of the ongoing ImmuneRACE study and from some 1,300 subjects provided by 6 global collaborators. Results and caveats for the whole study, not just this receptor: Clinical and demographic metadata were provided uncurated, with the amount varying by source and participant.

Collaborating institutions collected whole blood in K2EDTA tubes following their own protocols. For TCRbeta analysis, collaborators shipped samples as frozen whole blood, isolated PBMCs, or DNA extracted from either of those sample types. The TCR comes from a man in his thirties or forties with active or convalescent COVID-19. Sequencing was performed on peripheral blood. The V gene is TRBV10-3 and the J gene is TRBJ1-6; 7 middle bases align to TRBD1. Read as DNA, the sequence is TGTGCCATCAGTGCCCGACAGGGTGCGTGGCCCAATTCACCCCTCCACTTT. This is translated as CAISARQGAWPNSPLHF.